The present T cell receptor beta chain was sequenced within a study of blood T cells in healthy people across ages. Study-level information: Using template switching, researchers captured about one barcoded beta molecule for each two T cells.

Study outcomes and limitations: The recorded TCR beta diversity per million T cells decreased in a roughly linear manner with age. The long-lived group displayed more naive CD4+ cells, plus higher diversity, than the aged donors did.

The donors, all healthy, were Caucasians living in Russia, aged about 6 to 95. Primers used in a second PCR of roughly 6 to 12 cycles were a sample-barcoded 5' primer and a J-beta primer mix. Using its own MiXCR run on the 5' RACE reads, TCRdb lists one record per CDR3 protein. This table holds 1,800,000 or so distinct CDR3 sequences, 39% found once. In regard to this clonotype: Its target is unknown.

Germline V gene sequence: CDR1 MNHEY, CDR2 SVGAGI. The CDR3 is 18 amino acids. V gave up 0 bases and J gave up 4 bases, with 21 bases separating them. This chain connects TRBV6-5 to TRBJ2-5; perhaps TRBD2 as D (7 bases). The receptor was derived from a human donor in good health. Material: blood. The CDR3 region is CASSYSSVEGGAGETQYF. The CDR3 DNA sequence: TGTGCCAGCAGTTACTCATCAGTTGAGGGGGGGGCAGGAGAGACCCAGTACTTC.